The 25 T cell receptor beta chains reported below all come from one sample, sequenced in a study of shared clonotypes between healthy human individuals. TCRdb keeps only in-frame clones here, not all; method: immunoSEQ multiplex PCR. Of 600,000 or so clones listed, 90% to 95% are singletons. Terminally differentiated effector memory CD45RA+ cells were excluded by CCR7 positive selection of CD45RO-negative cells. The sequenced material came from naive CD8+ T cells sorted from blood. These receptors were taken from a woman aged 25 to 39 in good health.

The chain links TRBV29-1 to TRBJ2-2; D is undetermined. Germline CDR1 is SQVTM and CDR2 is ANQGSEA. The CDR3 totals 15 residues. The V end was cut by 2 bases, the J end by 5 bases, with 15 bases between. CDR3 amino acids: CSVERRSGRTGELFF. Here the CDR3 DNA reads TGCAGCGTTGAAAGGCGGTCAGGAAGGACCGGGGAGCTGTTTTTT.

The chain recombines TRBV5-1 with TRBJ2-7; no definite D call. With 4 bases removed from V and 3 bases from J, the gap between germline ends came to 11 bases. CDR1 SGHRS and CDR2 YFSETQ come from the germline V gene. This CDR3 region has 13 residues. The CDR3 sequence: CASSELGFYEQYF. CDR3 sequence (DNA): TGCGCCAGCAGCGAGCTAGGCTTCTACGAGCAGTACTTC.

The rearrangement uses TRBV4-1 and TRBJ2-7, with 9 bases lining up with TRBD2. Germline lookup yields CDR1 MGHRA and CDR2 YSYEKL. V shed 0 bases, J shed 5 bases, and the junction held 5 bases outside the gene matches. There are 15 residues in the CDR3. The CDR3 reads CASSQDRREGNEQYF. Written as DNA, the CDR3 is TGCGCCAGCAGCCAAGATAGGCGGGAGGGCAACGAGCAGTACTTC.

The chain joins TRBV11-2 to TRBJ2-7, with D tentatively TRBD2 (5 bases). Per the germline V gene, CDR1 is SGHAT and CDR2 is FQNNGV. This CDR3 is built from 13 residues. V was shortened by 4 bases and J by 6 bases, with 13 bases between the two germline ends. CDR3 in DNA: TGTGCCAGCAGCTCCGGACGGGGTAGCGAGCAGTACTTC. It translates to CASSSGRGSEQYF.

The chain is built from TRBV7-9 and TRBJ1-2, with D possibly matching TRBD1 (6 bases). The CDR3 extends over 13 amino acids. The germline gives CDR1 SEHNR, CDR2 FQNEAQ (reference sequence). Deletions cut 6 bases from V and 2 bases from J, with 10 bases between. CDR3 loop: CASSPGTNYGYTF. CDR3 nucleotide sequence: TGTGCCAGCAGTCCCGGGACAAACTATGGCTACACCTTC.

The rearrangement links TRBV10-2 to TRBJ2-2; unclear D gene. Germline CDR1 is WSHSY and CDR2 is SAAADI. The CDR3 has 11 amino acids. Trimming stripped 7 bases from V and 4 bases from J, with 4 bases between. The CDR3 protein is CASTSTGELFF. In DNA, the CDR3 is TGCGCCAGCACTTCCACCGGGGAGCTGTTTTTT.

The chain has TRBV28 and TRBJ2-7; D is perhaps TRBD1 or TRBD2 (6 bases each). V lost 7 bases, J lost 5 bases, and 21 bases lay in between. The CDR3 is made up of 15 amino acids. Per the germline V gene, CDR1 is MDHEN and CDR2 is SYDVKM. CDR3 DNA: TGTGCCAGCACCCCAGTTGGGGGGCCCCCGGACGAGCAGTACTTC. Protein sequence: CASTPVGGPPDEQYF.

V and J are TRBV28 and TRBJ1-5; TRBD1 might be the D (6 bases). Germline CDR1 is MDHEN and CDR2 is SYDVKM. Between the trimmed V and J ends, which lost 6 bases and 7 bases, there was a span of 16 bases. CDR3 size: 14 residues. The CDR3 DNA sequence: TGTGCCAGCAGACCCCAGGACAGTAACCAGCCCCAGCATTTT. This encodes CASRPQDSNQPQHF.

The genes are TRBV7-9 and TRBJ1-4; D unclear. V lost 5 bases and J 8 bases, leaving 9 bases between the germline ends. CDR3 length: 12 amino acids. Germline-derived CDR1 and CDR2 are SEHNR and FQNEAQ (reference sequence). The CDR3 nucleotides are TGTGCCAGCAGCCCCTCGACCGAAAAACTGTTTTTT. It yields the protein CASSPSTEKLFF. The full variable domain, with the rest looked up from reference TRBV7-9 and TRBJ1-4, is DTGVSQNPRHKITKRGQNVTFRCDPISEHNRLYWYRQTLGQGPEFLTYFQNEAQLEKSRLLSDRFSAERPKGSFSTLEIQRTEQGDSAMYLCASSPSTEKLFFGSGTQLSVL.

The chain has TRBV2 and TRBJ2-1, with 8 bases identical to TRBD1. Trimming removed 4 bases from V and 5 bases from J; junction bases left unmatched: 10. Germline V gives CDR1 SNHLY, CDR2 FYNNEI. The CDR3 loop spans 16 amino acids. CDR3 sequence reads: CASSVLAGQGNNEQFF. In DNA, the CDR3 is TGTGCCAGCAGTGTCTTAGCCGGACAGGGTAACAATGAGCAGTTCTTC.

The V and J genes are TRBV5-1 and TRBJ2-3; D call uncertain. Trimming took 0 bases from V and 2 from J, leaving 16 bases between them. Germline V gene lookup returns CDR1 SGHRS and CDR2 YFSETQ. The CDR3 covers 17 residues. In nucleotides, the CDR3 is TGCGCCAGCAGCTTGGCTGTGGTAGGGAAAGACACAGATACGCAGTATTTT. As protein: CASSLAVVGKDTDTQYF.

The V call is TRBV27, the J call TRBJ2-7; D perhaps matches TRBD2 (7 bases). Germline CDR1 reads MNHEY; CDR2 reads SMNVEV (reference sequence). The CDR3 covers 13 residues. V lost 6 bases and J lost 6, with 15 bases in between. CDR3 residues: CASRLMGGAEQYF. DNA of the CDR3: TGTGCCAGCAGACTTATGGGGGGGGCCGAGCAGTACTTC.

This sequence joins TRBV6-1 and TRBJ1-2, with 12 bases that match TRBD1. CDR3 length: 16 amino acids. Germline V gene data show CDR1 as MNHNS and CDR2 as SASEGT. J lost 10 bases, V lost 3 bases, and 12 bases had no gene match. The CDR3 nucleotides read TGTGCCAGCAGTGAGGGGACAGGGGGCTATTCTTGGGACTACACCTTC. This translates into CASSEGTGGYSWDYTF.

The rearrangement joins TRBV21-1 to TRBJ2-1; the DNA was not used to check the table's D call, TRBD1. TRBV21-1 is recorded as a pseudogene. The CDR3 is made up of 13 amino acids. For the CDR3, the DNA is TGTGCCAGCAGGGACAGGGGGGACAATGAGCAGTTCTTC. This sequence encodes CASRDRGDNEQFF.

This chain connects TRBV7-2 to TRBJ2-6, with TRBD2 as a possible D gene (5 bases). Germline V gives CDR1 SGHTA, CDR2 FQGNSA. Trimming left V 9 bases short and J 4 bases short, with 16 bases between. The CDR3 consists of 15 residues. The CDR3 DNA is TGTGCCAGTACTATACGGGGTTCCGGGGCCAACGTCCTGACTTTC. Encoded protein: CASTIRGSGANVLTF. Complete variable domain (other parts from reference TRBV7-2 and TRBJ2-6): GAGVSQSPSNKVTEKGKDVELRCDPISGHTALYWYRQSLGQGLEFLIYFQGNSAPDKSGLPSDRFSAERTGGSVSTLTIQRTQQEDSAVYLCASTIRGSGANVLTFGAGSRLTVL.

CDR3 coding DNA: TGTGCCAGCAGTCCCTTAGACATCAGCGTGAGCTCCTACGAGCAGTACTTC. This gives the protein CASSPLDISVSSYEQYF. V is TRBV28 and J is TRBJ2-7; D unclear. Between the trimmed V and J ends, which lost 5 bases and 0 bases, there was a span of 20 bases. Germline V gene lookup returns CDR1 MDHEN and CDR2 SYDVKM. This CDR3 region has 17 residues.

CDR3 nucleotide sequence: TGCGCCAGCAGCTTACTAGCGGGAGTTGGCACAGATACGCAGTATTTT. It yields the protein CASSLLAGVGTDTQYF. The chain joins TRBV4-1 to TRBJ2-3; 11 nucleotides agree with TRBD2. The ends lost 5 bases at V and 1 base at J; junction bases unmatched: 5. The CDR3 is 16 residues long. CDR1 and CDR2 from the germline V gene are MGHRA and YSYEKL.

The rearrangement joins TRBV28 to TRBJ2-3; maybe TRBD1 (6 bases). Germline-derived CDR1 and CDR2 are MDHEN and SYDVKM. The CDR3 is 15 amino acids. The V end lost 1 base, the J end lost 4 bases, and 12 bases lay between the germline ends. For the CDR3, the DNA is TGTGCCAGCAGTTTATTAGGGGGTGCCTCAGATACGCAGTATTTT. It translates to CASSLLGGASDTQYF.

CDR3 region: CASSPTGFWEQFF. The CDR3 coding sequence is TGTGCCAGCAGCCCGACAGGGTTTTGGGAGCAGTTCTTC. The chain links TRBV5-6 to TRBJ2-1; the match to TRBD1 covers 7 bases. Trimming removed 4 bases from V and 10 bases from J; junction bases left unmatched: 8. Germline V lookup: CDR1 SGHDT, CDR2 YYEEEE. The CDR3 has 13 amino acids.

This chain links TRBV7-9 with TRBJ2-7, with TRBD2 identical over 10 bases. V was pared by 2 bases and J by 2 bases, with 3 bases of the junction left unmatched. The CDR3 totals 15 residues. Germline V gene data show CDR1 as SEHNR and CDR2 as FQNEAQ (reference sequence). CDR3 protein: CASSLLAGATYEQYF. The CDR3 DNA is TGTGCCAGCAGCTTACTAGCGGGAGCCACCTACGAGCAGTACTTC. Supplemented by reference TRBV7-9 and TRBJ2-7, the full variable domain reads DTGVSQNPRHKITKRGQNVTFRCDPISEHNRLYWYRQTLGQGPEFLTYFQNEAQLEKSRLLSDRFSAERPKGSFSTLEIQRTEQGDSAMYLCASSLLAGATYEQYFGPGTRLTVT.

This rearrangement joins TRBV19 to TRBJ2-1; the D is unclear. The CDR3 is 11 amino acids. Germline assignment: CDR1 LNHDA and CDR2 SQIVND (reference sequence). The V gene lost 8 bases and the J gene lost 7 bases, with 9 bases spanning the gap. Written as DNA, the CDR3 is TGTGCCAGTTTCGCCCGAAATGAGCAGTTCTTC. Residues: CASFARNEQFF.

This chain joins TRBV7-9 and TRBJ2-5; TRBD1 matches at 7 bases. The J call may be wrong; the DNA end is better matched by TRBJ2-7. The germline V gene encodes CDR1 SEHNR and CDR2 FQNEAQ (reference sequence). The CDR3 is made up of 15 amino acids. CDR3 region: CASSLTGQSTYEQYF. The CDR3 DNA reads as TGTGCCAGCAGCTTGACGGGACAGAGTACCTACGAGCAGTACTTC.

This clone occurred once. V is TRBV4-2 and J is TRBJ2-7, with unresolved D. The CDR3 runs to 14 residues. V lost 5 bases and J lost 1, with 12 bases in between. Germline V lookup: CDR1 LGHNA, CDR2 YNFKEQ. The CDR3 loop reads CASSLVGGSYEQYF. The CDR3 nucleotides are TGTGCCAGCAGCTTGGTCGGTGGGTCCTACGAGCAGTACTTC.

V and J are TRBV6-6 and TRBJ2-7; no clear D gene. V lost 0 bases and J 7 bases, leaving 7 bases between the germline ends. CDR3 length: 12 residues. Germline V gene lookup returns CDR1 MNHNY and CDR2 SVGAGI (reference sequence). This CDR3 reads CASSYSWREQYF. In DNA form, the CDR3 reads TGTGCCAGCAGTTACTCGTGGCGGGAGCAGTACTTC.

V usage is TRBV7-9 and J usage is TRBJ2-7; 8 nucleotides match TRBD2. Per germline, CDR1 SEHNR and CDR2 FQNEAQ (reference sequence). After removal of 6 bases from V and 2 bases from J, the junction contained 9 bases not matched to a gene. The length of the CDR3 is 15 residues. CDR3 coding DNA: TGTGCCAGCAGTTCCGCGACTAGCGTAGCCTACGAGCAGTACTTC. This codes for CASSSATSVAYEQYF. Full variable domain (remainder filled in from reference TRBV7-9 and TRBJ2-7): DTGVSQNPRHKITKRGQNVTFRCDPISEHNRLYWYRQTLGQGPEFLTYFQNEAQLEKSRLLSDRFSAERPKGSFSTLEIQRTEQGDSAMYLCASSSATSVAYEQYFGPGTRLTVT.